Listed here are 19 T cell receptor beta chains from one sample, sequenced in a study of T cells in women clearing cervical HPV infection. The table came from immunoSEQ multiplex PCR; TCRdb's copy has only in-frame clones and leaves some out. Here the sample table reports about 16,000 clones. Sequencing input: blood buffy coat. These receptors all stem from a woman aged 18 to 75 with a cervical HPV16 infection that either progressed to CIN3+ or cleared (not recorded which).

Comment on this clone: Read sequence stops 3 residues before the CDR3 end, and the germline J gene provides the missing end. The chain carries TRBV7-8 and TRBJ2-7; D is uncertain. V dropped 5 bases and J dropped 1 base, with 9 bases sitting between them. CDR3 size: 13 residues. Per the germline V gene, CDR1 is SGHVS and CDR2 is FQNEAQ. CDR3 amino acids: CASSGPGSYEQYF. CDR3 DNA, as far as it was read: TGTGCCAGCAGCGGGCCCGGTTCCTACGAG.

As regards this clone: The missing CDR3 end, 3 residues past where the read stops, is filled in from the germline J gene. The chain joins TRBV5-1 to TRBJ2-3; 10 bases map to TRBD1. There are 15 residues in the CDR3. V dropped 2 bases and J dropped 4; count of bases not matched to a gene: 4. CDR1 and CDR2 from the germline V gene are SGHRS and YFSETQ. The CDR3: CASSLSGQGADTQYF. Partial CDR3 DNA: TGCGCCAGCAGCTTATCAGGACAGGGGGCAGATACG.

On this clone itself: The DNA ends 3 residues before the CDR3 does, and the rest of the CDR3 is filled in from the germline J gene. This chain joins TRBV19 and TRBJ1-4; TRBD1 matches at 8 bases. Germline V gives CDR1 LNHDA, CDR2 SQIVND (reference sequence). The CDR3 sequence is 15 residues long. The trim removed 3 bases at V and 7 bases at J, leaving 7 bases unmatched. CDR3 bases read: TGTGCCAGTAGTATGAGGACAGGGACATCTGAAAAA. Amino acid sequence: CASSMRTGTSEK. The whole CDR3 protein reads CASSMRTGTSEKLFF.

As concerns this clone: Read coverage stops 3 residues before the CDR3 terminus; the germline J gene supplies the remainder. Other DNA sequences in the sample encode the same CDR3. This sequence joins TRBV7-9 and TRBJ1-5, with TRBD1 matching 9 bases. Germline-derived CDR1 and CDR2 are SEHNR and FQNEAQ (reference sequence). V shed 4 bases and J 5 bases; nucleotides not matched to a gene: 3. This CDR3 is 14 amino acids long. This CDR3 reads CASSSDRGDQPQHF. The part of the CDR3 DNA that was read is TGTGCCAGCAGCTCTGACAGGGGGGATCAGCCC. The complete variable domain, with remaining parts taken from reference TRBV7-9 and TRBJ1-5, reads DTGVSQNPRHKITKRGQNVTFRCDPISEHNRLYWYRQTLGQGPEFLTYFQNEAQLEKSRLLSDRFSAERPKGSFSTLEIQRTEQGDSAMYLCASSSDRGDQPQHFGDGTRLSIL.

Note on this clone: The read terminates 3 residues ahead of where the CDR3 ends, so the germline J gene completes it. V usage is TRBV30 and J usage is TRBJ1-2; 9 bases map to TRBD1. The J segment lost 5 bases and the V segment lost 4 bases, leaving 11 bases of the junction unmatched. This CDR3 region has 15 residues. From germline, CDR1 is GTSNPN and CDR2 SVGIG (reference sequence). This CDR3 reads CAWIRTGAAVYGYTF. The covered CDR3 bases are TGTGCCTGGATCAGGACAGGGGCGGCCGTATATGGC.

In the case of this clone: The CDR3 is cut off 3 residues early in the read; its end comes from the germline J gene. This chain joins TRBV5-6 and TRBJ2-7; D might be TRBD2 (5 bases). There are 15 residues in the CDR3. V lost 0 bases and J 4 bases, leaving 14 bases between the germline ends. Germline loops: CDR1 SGHDT, CDR2 YYEEEE. CDR3 DNA (partial): TGTGCCAGCAGCTTGGTCGGGGATCCCACGTACGAG. Amino acids: CASSLVGDPTYE. The full CDR3 is CASSLVGDPTYEQYF.

As concerns this clone: From the germline J gene comes the end of the CDR3, since the read stops 3 residues before it. The chain combines TRBV18 with TRBJ2-2; TRBD1 is a possible D gene (6 bases). In germline, CDR1 is KGHSH, CDR2 LQKENI. This CDR3 region has 16 residues. The V end lost 6 bases, the J end lost 0 bases, and 14 bases lay between the germline ends. CDR3 region: CASSRMDSPNTGELFF. Incomplete CDR3 DNA: TGTGCCAGCTCTCGAATGGACAGCCCGAACACCGGGGAG. Using reference TRBV18 and TRBJ2-2 for the parts outside the CDR3, the full variable domain is NAGVMQNPRHLVRRRGQEARLRCSPMKGHSHVYWYRQLPEEGLKFMVYLQKENIIDESGMPKERFSAEFPKEGPSILRIQQVVRGDSAAYFCASSRMDSPNTGELFFGEGSRLTVL.

Concerning this clone itself: The CDR3 end is not reached by the read, which stops 3 residues before it; the germline J gene fills it in. The gene calls are TRBV5-1 and TRBJ2-7; weak D call: TRBD2 (6 bases). The ends were cut back, 4 bases at V and 1 base at J, with 15 bases in the middle. The CDR3 is made up of 15 amino acids. Per germline, CDR1 SGHRS and CDR2 YFSETQ. CDR3 protein: CASSISGTGSYEQYF. Incomplete CDR3 DNA: TGCGCCAGCAGCATATCCGGGACTGGATCCTACGAG.

Points on this clone: Coverage ceases 3 residues before the CDR3 finishes, and the germline J gene fills in the end. The rearrangement links TRBV19 to TRBJ2-2; 9 bases line up with TRBD1. The CDR3 contains 16 residues. Germline CDR1 reads LNHDA; CDR2 reads SQIVND (reference sequence). Trimming at V came to 4 bases and at J to 0 bases, leaving 3 bases not matched to a gene. The CDR3 DNA, read in part, is TGTGCCAGTAGTACGACAGGGGGGGCGAACACCGGGGAG. It codes for CASSTTGGANTGE. The whole CDR3 protein is CASSTTGGANTGELFF.

Points on this clone: The read finishes 3 residues shy of the CDR3 end, and the germline J gene is used to complete it. The chain employs TRBV5-4 and TRBJ1-2; a weak D match, TRBD1 (5 bases). Germline V CDR1 and CDR2: SGHNT, YYREEE (reference sequence). This CDR3 contains 12 residues. CDR3 bases read: TGTGCCAGCAGCTTGCCCAGGGCGGGC. This translates into CASSLPRAG. The entire CDR3 protein is CASSLPRAGYTF. The whole variable domain, filled in from reference TRBV5-4 and TRBJ1-2, reads ETGVTQSPTHLIKTRGQQVTLRCSSQSGHNTVSWYQQALGQGPQFIFQYYREEENGRGNFPPRFSGLQFPNYSSELNVNALELDDSALYLCASSLPRAGYTFGSGTRLTVV.

About this clone: From the germline J gene comes the end of the CDR3, since the read stops 3 residues before it. The genes are TRBV7-9 and TRBJ1-2; D is possibly TRBD1 (6 bases). Germline loops: CDR1 SEHNR, CDR2 FQNEAQ (reference sequence). V dropped 3 bases and J dropped 2 bases, with 7 bases sitting between them. This CDR3 region has 13 residues. The CDR3 DNA, read in part, is TGTGCCAGCAGCTTGAGGGGGAACTATGGC. Amino acids: CASSLRGNYG. The entire CDR3 sequence reads CASSLRGNYGYTF.

About this clone itself: From the germline J gene comes the end of the CDR3, since the read stops 3 residues before it. The chain has TRBV7-8 and TRBJ2-2; TRBD1 is a possible D gene (6 bases). V lost 5 bases, J lost 1 base, and 8 bases lay in between. The CDR3 consists of 14 residues. CDR1 and CDR2 (germline): SGHVS, FQNEAQ. The covered CDR3 bases are TGTGCCAGCAGCCCGACAGGGAACACCGGGGAG. This gives the protein CASSPTGNTGE. The complete CDR3 sequence is CASSPTGNTGELFF.

With regard to this clone: The read terminates 3 residues ahead of where the CDR3 ends, so the germline J gene completes it. The chain links TRBV12-3 or TRBV12-4 to TRBJ2-5; a possible D gene is TRBD2 (6 bases). V was pared by 3 bases and J by 4 bases, with 9 bases between. CDR3 length: 13 amino acids. The part of the CDR3 DNA that was read is TGTGCCAGCAGTTTTGGAGGGCCAGAGACC. Residues: CASSFGGPET. The whole CDR3 sequence reads CASSFGGPETQYF.

Points on this clone: Read sequence stops 3 residues before the CDR3 end, and the germline J gene provides the missing end. The chain has TRBV15 and TRBJ1-2, with D possibly matching TRBD1 (5 bases). From germline, CDR1 is LNHNV and CDR2 YYDKDF (reference sequence). Trimming pared 8 bases from V and 0 bases from J, leaving 13 bases between. This CDR3 has 14 amino acids. The CDR3 here is CATRAGDSNYGYTF. CDR3 DNA (partial): TGTGCCACCCGCGCGGGGGACTCTAACTATGGC.

About this clone itself: The read falls 3 residues short of the CDR3 end, and the missing part is taken from the germline J gene. The chain carries TRBV7-3 and TRBJ2-7, with 8 bases fitting TRBD1. The CDR3 spans 17 residues. The germline V gene has CDR1 SGHTA and CDR2 FQGTGA. J was trimmed by 4 bases and V by 5 bases; bases with no gene match: 16. The CDR3 here is CASSPLRPGQETYEQYF. The CDR3 bases that were read are TGTGCCAGCAGCCCCCTAAGACCGGGACAGGAGACGTACGAG.

Points on this clone: The sequence runs out 3 residues before the end of the CDR3; the remainder is reconstructed from the germline J gene. The chain links TRBV18 to TRBJ2-3, with 8 positions matching TRBD1. CDR3 size: 13 residues. The trim removed 2 bases at V and 7 bases at J, leaving 2 bases unmatched. CDR1 is KGHSH and CDR2 is LQKENI in the germline V gene. CDR3 in amino acids: CASSPDRGNTQYF. The covered CDR3 bases are TGTGCCAGCTCACCAGACAGGGGAAATACG.

CDR3: CASSYLPLNEQFF. The DNA read from the CDR3 is TGTGCCAGCAGTTACCTTCCCCTCAATGAG. This chain links TRBV6-2 or TRBV6-3 with TRBJ2-1; D gene uncertain. The read falls 3 residues short of the CDR3 end, and the missing part is taken from the germline J gene. Germline assignment: CDR1 MNHEY and CDR2 SVGEGT. The CDR3 totals 13 residues. V was trimmed by 2 bases and J by 6 bases, leaving 8 bases between them.

For this clone: The observed sequence ends 3 residues before the CDR3 terminus, with the missing tail filled in from the germline J gene. The rearrangement joins TRBV19 to TRBJ2-4, with 8 bases matching TRBD1. The CDR3 length is 19 residues. CDR1 and CDR2 (germline): LNHDA, SQIVND (reference sequence). The V segment lost 4 bases and the J segment 0 bases; nucleotides outside the gene matches: 14. The CDR3 spells CASSTLGQGLVLAKNIQYF. The part of the CDR3 DNA that was read is TGTGCCAGTAGTACCCTAGGACAGGGTCTGGTCCTAGCCAAAAACATT.

A note on this clone: The CDR3 end lies 3 residues beyond the end of the read and is filled in from the germline J gene. The J gene is TRBJ2-3, the V gene TRBV18; possibly TRBD2 for D (7 bases). Germline lookup yields CDR1 KGHSH and CDR2 LQKENI. Trimming left V 6 bases short and J 1 base short, with 17 bases between. This CDR3 comprises 16 residues. Here the CDR3 reads CASSQGRGAGTDTQYF. Partial CDR3 DNA: TGTGCCAGCTCTCAGGGCCGGGGGGCTGGCACAGATACG.